This T cell receptor (beta chain) emerged from a study of monozygotic twins with inflammatory bowel disease. Study-wide results and limits: With inverse Simpson as the measure, TCRbeta diversity was lower in IBD patients than in healthy co-twins.

A remark on this clonotype: What it binds is not known.

The CDR3 contains 15 residues. Eight separate reactions for every sample produced the cDNA. Using the 5' RACE reads, TCRdb records one entry per CDR3 protein without DNA. The repertoire table contains approximately 340,000 distinct CDR3 sequences. The sequenced sample consisted of blood. The genes are TRBV12-3 or TRBV12-4 and TRBJ2-7; TCRdb calls TRBD2, which cannot be checked without DNA. This sequence originates from a human donor with ulcerative colitis or Crohn's disease, or a healthy co-twin of an affected twin (not recorded which). The CDR3 here is CASSPGLAGAYEQYF.